This TCR beta chain was recovered during a study of PD-L1 blockade in urothelial cancer. Germline lookup yields CDR1 LGHNA and CDR2 YNFKEQ. This CDR3 contains 17 residues. Trimming left V 4 bases short and J 7 bases short, with 26 bases between. Every PCR got spiked synthetic TCR analog templates. Profiling relied on immunoSEQ multiplex PCR, and the TCRdb table lists in-frame clones only, not all of them. The sample has 35,000 to 50,000 clones; 81% are singletons. The table lists this clone with a count of one. The material sequenced was PBMCs, taken around atezolizumab (anti-PD-L1) treatment. The chain recombines TRBV4-2 with TRBJ2-7; D remains ambiguous. The TCR originated in a man aged 70-80 years with urothelial cancer. The CDR3 protein is CASSRVLEHLVPEEQYF. CDR3 DNA sequence: TGTGCCAGCAGCCGAGTTCTTGAACACCTAGTTCCAGAAGAGCAGTACTTC.